This T cell receptor (beta chain) was captured in a study of blood T cell repertoires in COVID-19. On the study more broadly: Acute-phase and convalescent COVID-19 samples originated in the United States, Italy and Spain. PBMCs, B-cell-depleted T cells, or T cells were the source of the cDNA or gDNA that made up the material.

Authors' methods: Estimation of nucleated cell counts was performed using reference gene primer amplification. TCRdb's copy holds only in-frame clones and misses some; the assay was immunoSEQ multiplex PCR. V and J calls and clone size come straight from that table; D and trimming were deduced from the DNA. The table shows more than 90,000 clones, with roughly nine tenths occurring only once. Germline V gene sequence: CDR1 LGHNA, CDR2 YNFKEQ. The junction had 0 bases not matched to a gene; V was cut back by 1 base and J by 0 bases. This CDR3 has 15 amino acids. The table lists this clone with a few counts.

Source material: peripheral blood. The genes are TRBV4-2 and TRBJ2-7; 10 nucleotides line up with TRBD2. The TCR originated in a man aged 65 to 79 who had recovered from COVID-19. The CDR3 reads CASSQGLAGSYEQYF. The CDR3 DNA follows: TGTGCCAGCAGCCAAGGACTAGCGGGCTCCTACGAGCAGTACTTC.